This T cell receptor beta chain is drawn from a study of technical replicates of blood from a few donors. Some clones are missing from TCRdb's copy, which holds only in-frame ones; the method was immunoSEQ multiplex PCR. This table has 70,000 to 85,000 clones, around 90% appearing once. CDR3 length equals 13 residues. Trimming left V 5 bases short and J 2 bases short, with 7 bases between. The germline gives CDR1 SGHVS, CDR2 FNYEAQ. The origin of this receptor is a human donor in good health. The chain joins TRBV7-6 to TRBJ1-5; no clear D. The sequencing sample was made of T cells isolated from PBMCs. The chain's CDR3 is CASSPAGNQPQHF. The CDR3 DNA is TGTGCCAGCAGCCCAGCGGGCAATCAGCCCCAGCATTTT.